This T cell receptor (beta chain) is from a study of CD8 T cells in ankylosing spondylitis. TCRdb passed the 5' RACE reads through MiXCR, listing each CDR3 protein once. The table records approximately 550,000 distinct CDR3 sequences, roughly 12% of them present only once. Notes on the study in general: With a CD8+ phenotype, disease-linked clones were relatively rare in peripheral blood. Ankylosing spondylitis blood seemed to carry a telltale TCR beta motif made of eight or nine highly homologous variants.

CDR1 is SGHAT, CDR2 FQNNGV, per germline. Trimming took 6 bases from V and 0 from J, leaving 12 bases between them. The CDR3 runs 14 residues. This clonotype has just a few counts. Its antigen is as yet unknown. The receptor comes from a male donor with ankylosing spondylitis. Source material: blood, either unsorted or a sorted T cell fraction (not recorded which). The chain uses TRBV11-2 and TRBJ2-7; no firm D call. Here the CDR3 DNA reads TGTGCCAGCAGTCGCGGACGGATCTCCTACGAGCAGTACTTC. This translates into CASSRGRISYEQYF. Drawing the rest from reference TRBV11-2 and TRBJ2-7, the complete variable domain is EAGVAQSPRYKIIEKRQSVAFWCNPISGHATLYWYQQILGQGPKLLIQFQNNGVVDDSQLPKDRFSAERLKGVDSTLKIQPAKLEDSAVYLCASSRGRISYEQYFGPGTRLTVT.